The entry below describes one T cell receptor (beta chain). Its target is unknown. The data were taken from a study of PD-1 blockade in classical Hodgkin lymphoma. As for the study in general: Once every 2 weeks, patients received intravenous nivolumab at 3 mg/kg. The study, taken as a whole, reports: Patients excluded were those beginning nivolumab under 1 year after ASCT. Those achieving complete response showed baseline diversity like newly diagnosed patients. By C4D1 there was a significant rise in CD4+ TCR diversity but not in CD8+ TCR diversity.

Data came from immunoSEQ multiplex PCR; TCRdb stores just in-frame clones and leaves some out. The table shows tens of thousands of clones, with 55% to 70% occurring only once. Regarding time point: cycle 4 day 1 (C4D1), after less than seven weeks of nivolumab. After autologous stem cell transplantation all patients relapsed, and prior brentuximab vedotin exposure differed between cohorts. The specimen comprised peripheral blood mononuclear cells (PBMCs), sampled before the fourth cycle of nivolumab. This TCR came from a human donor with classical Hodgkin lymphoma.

The CDR3 spells CASSPGQGGQPQHF. The CDR3 nucleotides are TGTGCCAGTAGTCCAGGACAGGGCGGACAGCCCCAGCATTTT. The chain joins TRBV19 to TRBJ1-5; 8 nucleotides match TRBD1. CDR3 length: 14 amino acids. V lost 5 bases, J lost 7 bases, and 7 bases stayed unmatched. The V gene's germline CDR1 is LNHDA and CDR2 SQIVND (reference sequence).